The 2 T cell receptor beta chains reported below all come from one sample, sequenced in a study of blood T cell repertoires in COVID-19. Profiled with immunoSEQ multiplex PCR; TCRdb holds only in-frame clones, not every one. The table records about 280,000 clones, roughly 80% of them present only once. The sample consisted of PBMCs or T cells enriched from blood (not recorded which). These receptors originate from a middle-aged man who had been exposed to COVID-19.

This rearrangement joins TRBV18 to TRBJ2-1; 13 bases align to TRBD2. V gave up 2 bases and J gave up 8 bases; unmatched junction bases: 9. CDR3 length equals 17 residues. Germline V gives CDR1 KGHSH, CDR2 LQKENI. The CDR3 loop is CASSPYPGTSGIDEQFF. The CDR3 coding sequence is TGTGCCAGCTCACCATATCCCGGGACTAGCGGGATCGATGAGCAGTTCTTC.

The J gene is TRBJ2-1, the V gene TRBV18; 10 bases line up with TRBD2. CDR1 is KGHSH, CDR2 LQKENI, per germline. V lost 2 bases, J lost 4 bases, and 8 bases stayed unmatched. The CDR3 loop spans 17 amino acids. CDR3 sequence (DNA): TGTGCCAGCTCACCAGCTAGCGGGAGCCTCCAATACAATGAGCAGTTCTTC. Translation: CASSPASGSLQYNEQFF.